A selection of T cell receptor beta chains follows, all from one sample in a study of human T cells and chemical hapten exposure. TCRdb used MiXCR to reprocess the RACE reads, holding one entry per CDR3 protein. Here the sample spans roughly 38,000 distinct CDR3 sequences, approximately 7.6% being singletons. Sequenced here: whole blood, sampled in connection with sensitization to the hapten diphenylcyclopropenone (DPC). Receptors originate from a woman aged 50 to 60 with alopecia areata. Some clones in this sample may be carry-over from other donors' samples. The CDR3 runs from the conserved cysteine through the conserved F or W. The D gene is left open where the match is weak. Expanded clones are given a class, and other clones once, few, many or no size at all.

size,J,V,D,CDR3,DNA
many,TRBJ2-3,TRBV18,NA,CASSRDSTDTQYF,TGTGCCAGCTCTCGCGACAGCACAGATACGCAGTATTTT
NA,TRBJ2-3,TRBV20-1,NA,CSATLGVEGGTQYF,TGCAGTGCCACCTTAGGGGTTGAAGGGGGTACGCAGTATTTT
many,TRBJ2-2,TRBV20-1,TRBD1,CSAPTGARNTGELFF,TGCAGTGCCCCGACAGGGGCTCGGAACACCGGGGAGCTGTTTTTT
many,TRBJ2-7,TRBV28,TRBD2,CASSSPAGASYEQYF,TGTGCCAGCAGTTCCCCAGCGGGGGCCTCCTACGAGCAGTACTTC
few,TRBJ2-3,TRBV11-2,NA,CASSKGRTGTDTQYF,TGTGCCAGCAGCAAGGGGAGGACTGGCACAGATACGCAGTATTTT
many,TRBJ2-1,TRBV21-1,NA,CASSSRDNCSYNEQFF,TGTGCCAGCAGCAGCCGGGACAATTGCTCCTACAATGAGCAGTTCTTC
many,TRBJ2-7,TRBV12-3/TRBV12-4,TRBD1,CASRGPGQGTREQYF,TGTGCCAGCAGAGGACCGGGACAGGGGACTCGGGAGCAGTACTTC
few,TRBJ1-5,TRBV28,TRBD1,CASSKTGGISNQPQHF,TGTGCCAGCAGCAAAACAGGGGGAATTAGCAATCAGCCCCAGCATTTT
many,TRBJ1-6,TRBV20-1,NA,CSARAQGKGSPLHF,TGCAGTGCTAGAGCCCAGGGGAAGGGTTCACCCCTCCACTTT
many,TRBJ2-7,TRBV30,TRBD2,CAWSVGGYEQYF,TGTGCCTGGAGTGTGGGAGGGTACGAGCAGTACTTC
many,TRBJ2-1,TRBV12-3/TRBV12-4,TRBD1,CASSGDSPYNEQFF,TGTGCCAGCAGCGGGGACAGCCCGTACAATGAGCAGTTCTTC
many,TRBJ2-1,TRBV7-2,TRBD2,CASTLGLAGGKGSYNEQFF,TGTGCCAGCACCTTGGGACTAGCGGGAGGGAAGGGCTCCTACAATGAGCAGTTCTTC
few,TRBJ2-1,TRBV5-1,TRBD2,CASSPLAGKYNEQFF,TGCGCCAGCAGCCCCCTAGCGGGAAAGTACAATGAGCAGTTCTTC
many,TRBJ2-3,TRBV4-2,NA,CASSASTDTQYF,TGTGCCAGCAGCGCGAGCACAGATACGCAGTATTTT
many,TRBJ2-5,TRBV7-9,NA,CASSPAVGFGGGWKETQYF,TGTGCCAGCAGCCCCGCCGTGGGGTTCGGGGGAGGTTGGAAAGAGACCCAGTACTTC
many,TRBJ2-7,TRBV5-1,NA,CASSLDGQPGAEQYF,TGCGCCAGCAGCTTGGATGGGCAGCCTGGGGCCGAGCAGTACTTC
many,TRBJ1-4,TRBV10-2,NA,CASRGGGAANEKLFF,TGCGCCAGCAGGGGAGGCGGGGCCGCTAATGAAAAACTGTTTTTT
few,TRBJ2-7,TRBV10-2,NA,CASTLALVPGYEQYF,TGCGCCAGCACTCTAGCACTCGTCCCAGGGTACGAGCAGTACTTC
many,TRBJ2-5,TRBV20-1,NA,CSARGGVETQYF,TGCAGTGCTAGAGGGGGAGTAGAGACCCAGTACTTC
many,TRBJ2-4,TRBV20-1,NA,CSASLALLAKNIQYF,TGCAGTGCTAGCCTCGCTCTACTAGCCAAAAACATTCAGTACTTC
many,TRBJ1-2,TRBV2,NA,CASSYSGIFSSGYTF,TGTGCCAGCAGTTACTCCGGGATTTTCTCGAGCGGCTACACCTTC
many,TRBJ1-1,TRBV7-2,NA,CASSWTVSTEAFF,TGTGCCAGCAGCTGGACAGTTAGCACTGAAGCTTTCTTT
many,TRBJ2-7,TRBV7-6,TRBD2,CASSTTSGTTYEQYF,TGTGCCAGCAGCACAACTAGCGGAACTACCTACGAGCAGTACTTC
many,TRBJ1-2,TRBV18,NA,CASSPGLDYGYTF,TGTGCCAGCTCACCAGGACTGGACTATGGCTACACCTTC
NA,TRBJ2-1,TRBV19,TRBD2,CASTQAGPSSYNEQFF,TGTGCCAGTACCCAAGCGGGACCGAGCTCCTACAATGAGCAGTTCTTC
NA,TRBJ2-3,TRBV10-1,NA,CASSESRGREDTQYF,TGCGCCAGCAGTGAGTCTCGGGGCAGGGAAGATACGCAGTATTTT
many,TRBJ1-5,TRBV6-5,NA,CASRLTWGGNQPQHF,TGTGCCAGCAGACTAACGTGGGGCGGCAATCAGCCCCAGCATTTT
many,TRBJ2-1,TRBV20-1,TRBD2,CSAQGEEAGGSVDEQFF,TGCAGTGCCCAAGGGGAGGAAGCGGGGGGCTCCGTGGATGAGCAGTTCTTC
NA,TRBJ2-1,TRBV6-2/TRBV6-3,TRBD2,CASSYGTSGRFNEQFF,TGTGCCAGCAGTTACGGGACTAGCGGGAGGTTCAATGAGCAGTTCTTC
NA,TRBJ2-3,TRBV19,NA,CASSEEGRSTDTQYF,TGTGCCAGTAGTGAGGAGGGGCGGAGCACAGATACGCAGTATTTT
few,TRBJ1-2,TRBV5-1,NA,CASSLVTTGDGYTF,TGCGCCAGCAGCCTTGTTACCACCGGGGATGGCTACACCTTC
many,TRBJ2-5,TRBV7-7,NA,CASSLGHQETQYF,TGTGCTAGCAGCTTGGGACACCAAGAGACCCAGTACTTC
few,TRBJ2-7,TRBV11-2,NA,CASSPRGSVYEQYF,TGTGCCAGCAGCCCGCGCGGCTCTGTCTACGAGCAGTACTTC
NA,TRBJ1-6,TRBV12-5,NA,CASALTGNSPLHF,TGTGCTAGTGCCCTGACGGGGAATTCACCCCTCCACTTT
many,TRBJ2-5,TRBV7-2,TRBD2,CASTPQGLQQETQYF,TGTGCCAGCACCCCCCAGGGACTACAGCAAGAGACCCAGTACTTC
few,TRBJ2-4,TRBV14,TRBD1,CASSQDAGTGISKNIQYF,TGTGCCAGCAGCCAAGACGCCGGGACAGGGATATCCAAAAACATTCAGTACTTC
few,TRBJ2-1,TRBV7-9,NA,CASSLAQGYGRDEQFF,TGTGCCAGCAGCTTAGCGCAGGGTTACGGTCGCGATGAGCAGTTCTTC
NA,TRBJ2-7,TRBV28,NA,CASSGRRSSYEQYF,TGTGCCAGCTCCGGACGGCGGAGTTCCTACGAGCAGTACTTC
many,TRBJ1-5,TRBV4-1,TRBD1,CASSRLGQGFPDQPQHF,TGCGCCAGCAGCCGGTTGGGACAGGGATTTCCCGATCAGCCCCAGCATTTT
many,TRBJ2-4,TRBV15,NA,CATSRKGRINIQYF,TGTGCCACCAGCAGGAAGGGAAGAATAAACATTCAGTACTTC
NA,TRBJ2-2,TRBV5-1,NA,CASSDGYNTGELFF,TGCGCCAGCAGCGACGGGTATAACACCGGGGAGCTGTTTTTT
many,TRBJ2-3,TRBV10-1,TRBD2,CASSDGLAGGPQADTQYF,TGCGCCAGCAGTGATGGACTAGCGGGAGGGCCGCAGGCGGATACGCAGTATTTT
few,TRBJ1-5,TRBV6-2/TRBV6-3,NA,CASSRPQINQPQHF,TGTGCCAGCAGCCGACCCCAGATTAATCAGCCCCAGCATTTT
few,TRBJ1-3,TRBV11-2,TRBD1,CASSSPTGLRNTIYF,TGTGCCAGCAGCTCCCCGACAGGGTTGAGGAACACCATATATTTT
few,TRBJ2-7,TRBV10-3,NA,CAIRGDLTPPYEQYF,TGTGCCATCAGGGGGGACCTCACCCCCCCGTACGAGCAGTACTTC
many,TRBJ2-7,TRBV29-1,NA,CSSGPGPYEQYF,TGCAGCTCAGGACCGGGACCCTACGAGCAGTACTTC